The 30 T cell receptor beta chains presented below share a single source sample, sequenced in a study of CD8 T cells in ankylosing spondylitis. TCRdb re-called the 5' RACE reads with MiXCR, one entry per CDR3 protein. Among 250,000 to 400,000 distinct CDR3 sequences listed, 11% were seen once. Sequenced sample: blood, either unsorted or a sorted T cell fraction (not recorded which). The receptors come from a female donor with ankylosing spondylitis or in good health (not recorded which).

This clonotype was seen only a few times. This chain's CDR3 is CASSDLDFSGGSYNEQFF. The CDR3 coding sequence is TGTGCCAGCAGTGACTTGGACTTCTCAGGGGGCTCCTACAATGAGCAGTTCTTC. V is TRBV2 and J is TRBJ2-1; 7 positions agree with TRBD1. Germline V lookup: CDR1 SNHLY, CDR2 FYNNEI. The CDR3 is 18 amino acids. The junction had 11 bases not matched to a gene; V was cut back by 3 bases and J by 0 bases.

About this clonotype itself: This clone may be a read error of a much larger clone one base away. The CDR3 nucleotides are TGTGTCAGCAGCCCCCAGGGGGGTTGGACTGAAGCTTTCTTT. This translates into CVSSPQGGWTEAFF. V is TRBV3-1 and J is TRBJ1-1, with TRBD1 identical over 7 bases. CDR3 length: 14 residues. Germline loops: CDR1 LGHDT, CDR2 YNNKEL (reference sequence).

Details on this clonotype: Since a much larger clone is just one base distant, this may be a read error. The chain couples TRBV27 to TRBJ2-7; D may be TRBD1 or TRBD2 (5 bases each). There are 16 residues in the CDR3. CDR1 is MNHEY and CDR2 is SMNVEV in the germline V gene (reference sequence). CDR3 nucleotides: TGTGCCAGCAGTTTGGCCCCCGGGACCCTAAGGGACGAGCGGTACTTC. Its protein product is CASSLAPGTLRDERYF.

This clonotype was recorded at least ten times. The rearrangement uses TRBV4-3 and TRBJ2-1; possible D gene TRBD1, 6 bases. The germline V and J ends were trimmed by 0 bases and 0 bases, with 9 bases remaining between them. Germline V lookup: CDR1 LGHNA, CDR2 YSLEER. The CDR3 has 16 residues. CDR3 amino acids: CASSQEGGLSYNEQFF. For the CDR3, the DNA is TGCGCCAGCAGCCAAGAAGGGGGTCTCTCCTACAATGAGCAGTTCTTC.

This clonotype was recorded at least ten times. The chain carries TRBV9 and TRBJ2-2, with 15 nucleotides matching TRBD2. V was clipped by 4 bases and J by 5 bases; unmatched bases: 6. There are 17 residues in the CDR3. The germline V gene encodes CDR1 SGDLS and CDR2 YYNGEE. CDR3: CASSRLGLAGGTGELFF. The CDR3 DNA follows: TGTGCCAGCAGCCGCTTGGGACTAGCGGGAGGAACCGGGGAGCTGTTTTTT.

This clonotype was seen a handful of times. This chain connects TRBV7-2 to TRBJ2-5, with D tentatively TRBD2 (5 bases). Germline CDR1 reads SGHTA; CDR2 reads FQGNSA. V dropped 1 base and J dropped 2 bases, with 8 bases sitting between them. The CDR3 totals 14 residues. CDR3 bases: TGTGCCAGCAGCTTAGGGACTTTTCAAGAGACCCAGTACTTC. Protein product: CASSLGTFQETQYF.

This clonotype was counted ten times or more. This chain uses TRBV6-1 with TRBJ1-2; 12 nucleotides line up with TRBD1. CDR1 and CDR2 from the germline V gene are MNHNS and SASEGT. J gave up 8 bases and V 1 base, and 5 bases lay outside the gene matches. This CDR3 is built from 15 residues. The CDR3 nucleotides read TGTGCCAGCAGTGAAGTAAGGGACAGGGGGCTCGGCTACACCTTC. This gives the protein CASSEVRDRGLGYTF.

This clonotype was counted a few times. V gene TRBV7-9 combines with J gene TRBJ2-2; D may be TRBD1 or TRBD2 (5 bases each). Germline lookup yields CDR1 SEHNR and CDR2 FQNEAQ (reference sequence). The CDR3 spans 12 residues. The V and J ends lost 8 bases and 7 bases respectively, with 11 bases between them. CDR3 residues: CASLGDGGELFF. The CDR3 nucleotides are TGTGCCAGCCTGGGGGATGGCGGGGAGCTGTTTTTT.

This clonotype was seen many times. The chain combines TRBV27 with TRBJ2-1; TRBD2 matches 11 bases. V shed 1 base and J 2 bases; nucleotides not matched to a gene: 7. CDR1 and CDR2 from the germline V gene are MNHEY and SMNVEV (reference sequence). The length of the CDR3 is 18 residues. The CDR3 protein is CASSLLEPTSGTYNEQFF. The CDR3 DNA follows: TGTGCCAGCAGTTTATTAGAACCGACTAGCGGGACCTACAATGAGCAGTTCTTC.

This clonotype was seen ten or more times. This chain uses TRBV20-1 with TRBJ2-5; maybe TRBD2 (6 bases). The CDR3 is made up of 12 amino acids. With 7 bases removed from V and 2 bases from J, the gap between germline ends came to 11 bases. Germline V gene data show CDR1 as DFQATT and CDR2 as SNEGSKA (reference sequence). The CDR3 coding sequence is TGCAGTGGGGGGGACTTTCAAGAGACCCAGTACTTC. Protein product: CSGGDFQETQYF.

The chain recombines TRBV10-3 with TRBJ2-6, with TRBD1 matching over 8 bases. With V trimmed by 10 bases and J by 0 bases, 8 bases remained unmatched. Germline V gene lookup returns CDR1 ENHRY and CDR2 SYGVKD. There are 16 residues in the CDR3. CDR3 DNA sequence: TGTGCCACCACCGGGACAGGACTCTCTGGGGCCAACGTCCTGACTTTC. Translated, it gives CATTGTGLSGANVLTF.

The sample holds many counts of this clonotype. This chain links TRBV7-8 with TRBJ1-1; TRBD1 might be the D (5 bases). This CDR3 has 16 amino acids. CDR1 is SGHVS and CDR2 is FQNEAQ in the germline V gene. V was clipped by 4 bases and J by 4 bases, with 19 bases between them. The CDR3 region is CASSSRVGRLATEAFF. Written as DNA, the CDR3 is TGTGCCAGCAGCTCCAGGGTCGGGCGGCTGGCCACTGAAGCTTTCTTT.

There are many counts of this clonotype. This chain uses TRBV5-1 with TRBJ2-2, with TRBD1 matching 7 bases. This CDR3 has 14 residues. Losses at the gene ends were 2 bases for V and 7 bases for J; bases not matched to a gene: 5. CDR1 SGHRS and CDR2 YFSETQ come from the germline V gene. The CDR3 DNA is TGCGCCAGCAGCTTAATACAGGGGAACGGGGAGCTGTTTTTT. This translates into CASSLIQGNGELFF.

There are a few counts of this clonotype. The chain joins TRBV7-9 to TRBJ2-1; no firm D call. With 1 base removed from V and 7 bases from J, the gap between germline ends came to 11 bases. Germline V gives CDR1 SEHNR, CDR2 FQNEAQ (reference sequence). The CDR3 is made up of 14 amino acids. CDR3 in DNA: TGTGCCAGCAGCTTAGAATCCCAGTTTAATGAGCAGTTCTTC. It is translated as CASSLESQFNEQFF.

This clonotype was picked up a small number of times. The V call is TRBV20-1, the J call TRBJ1-5, with a tentative D call TRBD1 (5 bases). The V end lost 0 bases, the J end lost 7 bases, and 19 bases lay between the germline ends. There are 16 residues in the CDR3. The germline CDR1 and CDR2 sequences are DFQATT and SNEGSKA (reference sequence). In nucleotides, the CDR3 is TGCAGTGCTAGAGATCCCGCGAGTGGGGCAAAACAGCCCCAGCATTTT. Translating gives CSARDPASGAKQPQHF.

This clonotype was counted ten times or more. One end of the junction does not line up with germline, which may come from a read error. The chain is built from TRBV5-1 and TRBJ1-5; TRBD1 matches 9 bases. From germline, CDR1 is SGHRS and CDR2 YFSETQ. This CDR3 contains 14 residues. CDR3 region: CASSLTGGKQPQHF. CDR3 DNA sequence: TGCGCCAGCAGCTTGACAGGGGGCAAGCAGCCCCAGCATTTT.

In this sample, this clonotype turned up many times. V usage is TRBV10-3 and J usage is TRBJ2-1, with 11 bases identical to TRBD2. V shed 3 bases and J 1 base; nucleotides not matched to a gene: 11. CDR3 length: 19 amino acids. Germline values: CDR1 ENHRY, CDR2 SYGVKD. In DNA form, the CDR3 reads TGTGCCATCAGTGATACTAGCGGGAGCTCAAGACGGTCCTACAATGAGCAGTTCTTC. It yields the protein CAISDTSGSSRRSYNEQFF.

As to this clonotype: This may arise from a read error, as a much more abundant clone is one base away. This sequence joins TRBV12-3 or TRBV12-4 and TRBJ1-4, with D uncertain. The CDR3 has 12 residues. For the CDR3, the DNA is TGTGCCAGCAGCCAAAGTTATGGAAAACTGATTTTT. Translated: CASSQSYGKLIF.

There are many counts of this clonotype. The CDR3: CASSGPLEGGTDTQYF. For the CDR3, the DNA is TGTGCCAGCAGTGGTCCCCTGGAGGGGGGCACAGATACGCAGTATTTT. J is TRBJ2-3 and V is TRBV25-1; D tentatively reads TRBD1 or TRBD2 (6 bases each). V lost 4 bases, J lost 1 base, and 15 bases lay in between. The germline gives CDR1 MGHDK, CDR2 SYGVNS. The CDR3 consists of 16 residues. Drawing the rest from reference TRBV25-1 and TRBJ2-3, the complete variable domain is EADIYQTPRYLVIGTGKKITLECSQTMGHDKMYWYQQDPGMELHLIHYSYGVNSTEKGDLSSESTVSRIRTEHFPLTLESARPSHTSQYLCASSGPLEGGTDTQYFGPGTRLTVL.

This clonotype was seen at least ten times. J is TRBJ1-2 and V is TRBV29-1; no firm D call. The CDR3 totals 13 residues. Trimming took 4 bases from V and 4 from J, leaving 13 bases between them. From germline, CDR1 is SQVTM and CDR2 ANQGSEA. CDR3 residues: CSVVGSGGYGYTF. The DNA for the CDR3 is TGCAGCGTTGTGGGGTCTGGAGGCTATGGCTACACCTTC.

This clonotype was counted ten times or more. As DNA, the CDR3 is TGTGCCAGCAGTCCTCATGGGCTAGCGGGAGTTGGGGAGCTGTTTTTT. It is translated as CASSPHGLAGVGELFF. J is TRBJ2-2 and V is TRBV12-3 or TRBV12-4; 10 bases match TRBD2. The CDR3 has 16 amino acids. Losses at the gene ends were 5 bases for V and 8 bases for J; bases not matched to a gene: 11.

This clonotype was recorded many times. The chain recombines TRBV6-5 with TRBJ1-1, with 11 positions matching TRBD1. V lost 2 bases and J lost 0; bases outside the gene matches: 5. The CDR3 extends over 17 amino acids. Germline loops: CDR1 MNHEY, CDR2 SVGAGI. The chain's CDR3 is CASSYTRTGGLNTEAFF. CDR3 DNA sequence: TGTGCCAGCAGTTACACTCGGACAGGGGGCTTGAACACTGAAGCTTTCTTT.

This clonotype was seen many times. The genes are TRBV5-1 and TRBJ2-1, with D perhaps TRBD2 (6 bases). From germline, CDR1 is SGHRS and CDR2 YFSETQ. V was cut by 2 bases and J by 0 bases, with 6 bases left in between. This CDR3 spans 14 amino acids. The CDR3, as DNA: TGCGCCAGCAGCTTCGGGAGCTCCTACAATGAGCAGTTCTTC. Protein sequence: CASSFGSSYNEQFF.

This clonotype was detected only a few times. The chain links TRBV20-1 to TRBJ1-6; 7 bases map to TRBD1. The CDR3 covers 16 residues. The J segment lost 6 bases and the V segment lost 1 base, leaving 9 bases of the junction unmatched. Germline CDR1 DFQATT, CDR2 SNEGSKA (reference sequence). CDR3 DNA: TGCAGTGCTAGAGCCGGGTCGGGACAGTTTAATTCACCCCTCCACTTT. It codes for CSARAGSGQFNSPLHF.

This clonotype was observed at least ten times. The CDR3 region has the DNA TGTGCCAGCAGCACAGAAACTCAAGAGACCCAGTACTTC. Its protein product is CASSTETQETQYF. The gene calls are TRBV7-9 and TRBJ2-5; D is ambiguous. CDR1 is SEHNR, CDR2 FQNEAQ, per germline (reference sequence). This CDR3 is built from 13 residues. Trimming cost V 5 bases and J 2 bases, with 9 bases left between them.

Ten or more counts support this clonotype. The chain recombines TRBV5-1 with TRBJ1-4; D is ambiguous. CDR1 and CDR2 (germline): SGHRS, YFSETQ. The CDR3 has 16 amino acids. Trimming stripped 3 bases from V and 0 bases from J, with 12 bases between. The CDR3 is CASSSGVIATNEKLFF. The DNA for the CDR3 is TGCGCCAGCAGCTCTGGGGTCATAGCAACTAATGAAAAACTGTTTTTT.

This clonotype occurred a few times. The CDR3, as DNA: TGCAGTGCTAGACTTGGGTTTAGCTCCTACAATGAGCAGTTCTTC. This gives the protein CSARLGFSSYNEQFF. The chain carries TRBV20-1 and TRBJ2-1; D remains ambiguous. This CDR3 region has 15 residues. Germline V lookup: CDR1 DFQATT, CDR2 SNEGSKA (reference sequence). Trimming took off 2 bases at V and 0 bases at J, with 11 bases between the two ends.

Only a few counts were recorded for this clonotype. The chain links TRBV2 to TRBJ1-4, with TRBD1 identical over 7 bases. Germline V gene lookup returns CDR1 SNHLY and CDR2 FYNNEI. V lost 8 bases, J lost 8 bases, and 8 bases stayed unmatched. The CDR3 runs to 13 residues. For the CDR3, the DNA is TGTGCCAGCCAGACAGGGTACAACGAAAAACTGTTTTTT. Translation gives CASQTGYNEKLFF.

This clonotype was recorded once. A much larger clone is a single base away; this may be a read error. As the CDR3 is not closed by the conserved phenylalanine or tryptophan, this likely results from a read error. This rearrangement joins TRBV7-9 to TRBJ1-1; no clear D. CDR1 is SEHNR, CDR2 FQNEAQ, per germline (reference sequence). The CDR3 loop spans 11 amino acids. Trimming removed 3 bases from V and 7 bases from J, with 6 bases in between. The CDR3 spells CASSLNFEAFS. The CDR3 DNA is TGTGCCAGCAGCTTGAATTTTGAAGCTTTCTCT.

This clonotype was picked up many times. The chain carries TRBV29-1 and TRBJ2-7; no firm D call. CDR1 is SQVTM, CDR2 ANQGSEA, per germline. The CDR3 covers 12 residues. Between the trimmed V and J ends, which lost 2 bases and 1 base, there was a span of 6 bases. CDR3 protein: CSVESGSYEQYF. The CDR3 region has the DNA TGCAGCGTTGAATCCGGTTCCTACGAGCAGTACTTC.